A selection of T cell receptor beta chains follows, all from one sample in a study of shared clonotypes between healthy human individuals. Sequencing used immunoSEQ multiplex PCR; TCRdb keeps in-frame clones, though not all of them. Found here are 2,100,000 or so clones, approximately 94% of them singletons; the top ten hold around 0.13%. Sequenced: naive CD4+ T cells sorted from blood. The receptors here all came from a young man in good health. CDR3s include the opening cysteine and the closing phenylalanine or tryptophan. The order of the fields is clone size, J gene, V gene, D gene, CDR3 protein, CDR3 DNA. A D gene is named only where the DNA matches it firmly. Size values are once, few and many counts, or a class for expanded clones, and some rows have none.

>NA|TRBJ2-5|TRBV7-9|TRBD2
CASSSGLGGRETQYF
TGTGCCAGCAGCTCGGGACTAGGGGGGCGAGAGACCCAGTACTTC
>NA|TRBJ1-1|TRBV6-1|NA
CASSEATANTEAFF
TGTGCCAGCAGTGAAGCTACAGCGAACACTGAAGCTTTCTTT
>NA|TRBJ2-2|TRBV10-1|TRBD1
CASEPSTGTGELFF
TGCGCCAGCGAACCCTCGACAGGGACCGGGGAGCTGTTTTTT
>once|TRBJ2-1|TRBV2|NA
CASSEGGFQPNEQFF
TGTGCCAGCAGTGAAGGGGGATTCCAACCAAATGAGCAGTTCTTC
>NA|TRBJ1-4|TRBV4-3|NA
CASSQTENEKLFF
TGCGCCAGCAGCCAGACAGAAAATGAAAAACTGTTTTTT
>NA|TRBJ1-6|TRBV6-1|NA
CASSDPSLNSPLHF
TGTGCCAGCAGCGACCCTTCCCTTAATTCACCCCTCCACTTT
>NA|TRBJ2-2|TRBV27|NA
CASSLWDKNTGELFF
TGTGCCAGCAGTTTGTGGGACAAGAACACCGGGGAGCTGTTTTTT
>NA|TRBJ2-2|TRBV6-1|NA
CASRTDGELFF
TGTGCCAGCAGAACGGACGGGGAGCTGTTTTTT
>NA|TRBJ2-1|TRBV25-1|TRBD1
CASSPLLRQGRGNEQFF
TGTGCCAGCAGTCCACTACTGCGACAGGGAAGGGGCAATGAGCAGTTCTTC
>NA|TRBJ2-7|TRBV9|NA
CASSVDPLSAGHYEQYF
TGTGCCAGCAGCGTAGACCCCCTTTCAGCGGGACACTACGAGCAGTACTTC
>NA|TRBJ2-1|TRBV5-1|TRBD2
CASSSGLSSSYNEQFF
TGCGCCAGCAGCTCGGGACTATCGAGCTCCTACAATGAGCAGTTCTTC
>NA|TRBJ1-1|TRBV18|NA
CASSPGIETEAFF
TGTGCCAGCTCACCAGGGATAGAAACTGAAGCTTTCTTT
>NA|TRBJ2-7|TRBV4-1|NA
CASSQDVGEYYEQYF
TGCGCCAGCAGCCAAGATGTGGGGGAATACTACGAGCAGTACTTC
>NA|TRBJ2-3|TRBV5-1|TRBD2
CASSLAASGTSVQSTDTQYF
TGCGCCAGCAGCTTGGCGGCATCCGGGACTAGCGTACAAAGCACAGATACGCAGTATTTT
>NA|TRBJ2-1|TRBV4-1|NA
CASSHNINEQFF
TGCGCCAGCAGCCATAACATCAATGAGCAGTTCTTC
>NA|TRBJ1-1|TRBV28|NA
CASSAGRTEAFF
TGTGCCAGCAGTGCCGGGCGGACTGAAGCTTTCTTT
>NA|TRBJ2-3|TRBV6-5|NA
CASRYGGTDTQYF
TGTGCCAGCAGGTACGGTGGCACAGATACGCAGTATTTT
>NA|TRBJ2-7|TRBV5-4|NA
CASSLGDQVPEQYF
TGTGCCAGCAGCTTAGGAGACCAGGTACCCGAGCAGTACTTC
>NA|TRBJ1-2|TRBV5-1|NA
CASRLSILYGYTF
TGCGCCAGCAGGCTCTCCATTTTATATGGCTACACCTTC
>NA|TRBJ2-7|TRBV14|NA
CASRNAGTATYEQYF
TGTGCCAGCAGAAACGCCGGGACGGCAACCTACGAGCAGTACTTC